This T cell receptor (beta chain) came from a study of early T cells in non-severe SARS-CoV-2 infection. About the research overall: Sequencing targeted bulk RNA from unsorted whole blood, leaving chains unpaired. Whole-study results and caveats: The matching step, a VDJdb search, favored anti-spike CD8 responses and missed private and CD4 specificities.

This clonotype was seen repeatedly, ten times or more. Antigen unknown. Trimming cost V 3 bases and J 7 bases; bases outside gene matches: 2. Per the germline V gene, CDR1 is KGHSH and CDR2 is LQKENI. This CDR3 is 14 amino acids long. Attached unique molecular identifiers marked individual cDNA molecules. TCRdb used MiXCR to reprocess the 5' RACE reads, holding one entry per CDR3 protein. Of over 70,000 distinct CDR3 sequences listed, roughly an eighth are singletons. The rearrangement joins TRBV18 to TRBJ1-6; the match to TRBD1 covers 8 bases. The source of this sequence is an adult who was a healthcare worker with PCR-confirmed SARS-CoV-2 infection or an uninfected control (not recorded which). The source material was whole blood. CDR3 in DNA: TGTGCCAGCTCACCGGGACAGGCGAATTCACCCCTCCACTTT. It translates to CASSPGQANSPLHF.